This T cell receptor (beta chain) appears in the sequencing data of a study of CD8 T cells in Susac syndrome. There are a few counts of this clonotype. An amount of RNA that ranged from 0.5 to 1 ug was reverse transcribed with random hexamers. Using its own MiXCR run on the immunoSEQ multiplex PCR reads, TCRdb lists one record per CDR3 protein. The sample yields approximately 190,000 distinct CDR3 sequences, 85% to 95% seen once. Germline assignment: CDR1 SGHAT and CDR2 FQDESV (reference sequence). The CDR3 consists of 15 residues. The V end was cut by 2 bases, the J end by 1 base, with 12 bases between.

Source material: CD8+ T cells from PBMCs. This chain links TRBV11-1 with TRBJ2-7; perhaps TRBD1 as D (6 bases). The receptor was derived from a human donor with Susac syndrome. The CDR3 bases are TGTGCCAGCAGCTTAAGCACAGGGAATTCCTACGAGCAGTACTTC. It is translated as CASSLSTGNSYEQYF.